This T cell receptor beta chain was retrieved from a study of cytomegalovirus exposure and HLA in healthy donors. Overall study results and limits: The classifier was said to identify cytomegalovirus status with high specificity and sensitivity. Through in vitro validation, three CMV-associated chains were shown to be specific for CMV antigens. Clusters of TCRs from the first cohort tended to co-occur in the 120 or so validation repertoires (as a later analysis found). According to the study, around 180 TCR beta chains were cytomegalovirus-associated.

Sequencing was performed with immunoSEQ multiplex PCR; in TCRdb, only in-frame clones are kept and a portion is missing. The table lists 190,000 or so clones, about four fifths of them singletons. Germline-derived CDR1 and CDR2 are SNHLY and FYNNEI. The CDR3 loop spans 13 amino acids. V lost 9 bases, J lost 3 bases, and 4 bases stayed unmatched. As for this clone: The antigen is not known.

Sequences were obtained from PBMCs. This TCR was sampled from a woman between 18 and 30 years old in good health and CMV-seropositive. The V gene is TRBV2, the J gene TRBJ2-7, with 11 bases aligning to TRBD1. This CDR3 is CASKGTGGYEQYF. The CDR3 bases are TGTGCCAGTAAAGGGACAGGGGGCTACGAGCAGTACTTC.